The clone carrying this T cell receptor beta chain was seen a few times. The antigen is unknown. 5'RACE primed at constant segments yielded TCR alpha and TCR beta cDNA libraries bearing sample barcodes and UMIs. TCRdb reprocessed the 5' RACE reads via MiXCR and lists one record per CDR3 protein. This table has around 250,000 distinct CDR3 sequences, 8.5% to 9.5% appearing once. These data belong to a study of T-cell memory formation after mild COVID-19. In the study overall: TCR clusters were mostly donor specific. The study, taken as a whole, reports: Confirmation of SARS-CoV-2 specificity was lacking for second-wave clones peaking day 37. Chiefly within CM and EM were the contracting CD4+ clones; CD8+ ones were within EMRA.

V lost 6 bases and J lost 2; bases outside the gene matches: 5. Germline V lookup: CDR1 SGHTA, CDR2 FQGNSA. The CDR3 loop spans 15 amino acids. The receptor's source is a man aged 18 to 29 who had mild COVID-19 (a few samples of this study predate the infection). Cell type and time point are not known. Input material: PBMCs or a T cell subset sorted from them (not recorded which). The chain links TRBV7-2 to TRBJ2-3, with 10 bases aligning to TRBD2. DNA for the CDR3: TGTGCCAGCAGAACACTAGCGGGGAACACAGATACGCAGTATTTT. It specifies CASRTLAGNTDTQYF.